These 23 T cell receptor beta chains came from one sample sequenced in a study of shared clonotypes between healthy human individuals. The assay was immunoSEQ multiplex PCR, and TCRdb's table has in-frame clones only and misses some. Counted here are 2 million to 3 million clones, 90% to 95% occurring once; the ten biggest clones make up 0.36%. Sequenced material: naive CD4+ T cells from PBMCs. Sample subset: CD45RA+ positively selected. The receptors come from a man aged 18 to 30 in good health. Some clones in this sample may be carry-over from other donors' samples.

For this clone: The same CDR3 can be traced to other DNA sequences in this sample. This chain joins TRBV9 and TRBJ2-1, with TRBD2 matching over 8 bases. The V gene's germline CDR1 is SGDLS and CDR2 YYNGEE. V gave up 1 base and J gave up 0 bases; unmatched junction bases: 3. This CDR3 is 16 amino acids long. CDR3 in amino acids: CASSVLSGSSYNEQFF. The CDR3 DNA reads TGTGCCAGCAGCGTACTGAGCGGGAGCTCCTACAATGAGCAGTTCTTC.

The rearrangement links TRBV5-1 to TRBJ2-5; a possible D gene is TRBD1 (6 bases). CDR1 SGHRS and CDR2 YFSETQ come from the germline V gene. V was pared by 9 bases and J by 1 base, with 13 bases between. The CDR3 runs 13 residues. CDR3 sequence reads: CATSRDIQETQYF. DNA of the CDR3: TGCGCCACTTCCCGGGACATCCAAGAGACCCAGTACTTC.

The rearrangement joins TRBV6-6 to TRBJ2-7; D possibly uses TRBD1 or TRBD2 (5 bases each). The CDR3 has 14 amino acids. Germline V gene lookup returns CDR1 MNHNY and CDR2 SVGAGI (reference sequence). V lost 7 bases and J lost 2, with 15 bases in between. The DNA of the CDR3 is TGTGCCAGCACTTCGGGACCGCGTACCTACGAGCAGTACTTC. It translates to CASTSGPRTYEQYF.

The chain recombines TRBV7-3 with TRBJ2-3, with 10 bases matching TRBD2. Germline assignment: CDR1 SGHTA and CDR2 FQGTGA. V shed 2 bases, J shed 4 bases, and the junction held 6 bases outside the gene matches. The CDR3 sequence is 16 residues long. CDR3: CASSLSGTSESDTQYF. The DNA for the CDR3 is TGTGCCAGCAGCTTATCCGGGACTAGCGAATCAGATACGCAGTATTTT.

This chain links TRBV25-1 with TRBJ2-5, with a tentative D call TRBD1 (6 bases). The V end was cut by 6 bases, the J end by 3 bases, with 11 bases between. The CDR3 extends over 13 amino acids. Per the germline V gene, CDR1 is MGHDK and CDR2 is SYGVNS. Here the CDR3 DNA reads TGTGCCAGCAGGGACAGACCGGAAGAGACCCAGTACTTC. Translating gives CASRDRPEETQYF. Combining the CDR3 with reference TRBV25-1 and TRBJ2-5 gives the whole variable domain EADIYQTPRYLVIGTGKKITLECSQTMGHDKMYWYQQDPGMELHLIHYSYGVNSTEKGDLSSESTVSRIRTEHFPLTLESARPSHTSQYLCASRDRPEETQYFGPGTRLLVL.

The chain uses TRBV5-1 and TRBJ2-1; possibly TRBD1 for D (5 bases). V was pared by 8 bases and J by 2 bases, with 14 bases between. The CDR3 totals 14 residues. The germline gives CDR1 SGHRS, CDR2 YFSETQ. In DNA form, the CDR3 reads TGCGCCAGTGCTCGGCAGGGCCCCTACAATGAGCAGTTCTTC. Its protein product is CASARQGPYNEQFF.

This chain joins TRBV11-2 and TRBJ2-1; D ambiguous. The germline V gene encodes CDR1 SGHAT and CDR2 FQNNGV. This CDR3 is 14 amino acids long. Trimming took off 5 bases at V and 4 bases at J, with 12 bases between the two ends. The CDR3 protein is CASSRVTSYNEQFF. The DNA for the CDR3 is TGTGCCAGCAGCCGAGTGACTTCTTACAATGAGCAGTTCTTC.

The chain joins TRBV28 to TRBJ1-5; the match to TRBD1 covers 7 bases. The V gene's germline CDR1 is MDHEN and CDR2 SYDVKM. The V segment lost 5 bases and the J segment 7 bases; nucleotides outside the gene matches: 8. This CDR3 comprises 14 residues. The CDR3 loop reads CASSRDRAEQPQHF. The CDR3 region has the DNA TGTGCCAGCAGTCGCGACAGGGCGGAACAGCCCCAGCATTTT. Together with reference TRBV28 and TRBJ1-5, the CDR3 gives the full variable domain: DVKVTQSSRYLVKRTGEKVFLECVQDMDHENMFWYRQDPGLGLRLIYFSYDVKMKEKGDIPEGYSVSREKKERFSLILESASTNQTSMYLCASSRDRAEQPQHFGDGTRLSIL.

This clone appeared a single time. This sequence joins TRBV5-1 and TRBJ2-1; TRBD2 aligns across 8 bases. Germline trimming cut 2 bases from V and 0 bases from J; bases unmatched to any gene: 10. Germline assignment: CDR1 SGHRS and CDR2 YFSETQ. There are 18 residues in the CDR3. The CDR3 DNA is TGCGCCAGCAGCTTTGGGGCTGGGAGCGGGAGCTCCTACAATGAGCAGTTCTTC. This translates into CASSFGAGSGSSYNEQFF.

CDR3 bases: TGTGCCAGCAGCTTTTACCAGGGGGGTCAGCCCCAGCATTTT. It translates to CASSFYQGGQPQHF. J is TRBJ1-5 and V is TRBV5-6, with 7 nucleotides matching TRBD1. Looked up from germline, CDR1 is SGHDT and CDR2 is YYEEEE. There are 14 residues in the CDR3. V was pared by 2 bases and J by 6 bases, with 5 bases of the junction left unmatched.

This clone was seen only once. The chain couples TRBV5-1 to TRBJ1-1, with D hard to call. The CDR3 has 14 residues. With 0 bases removed from V and 1 base from J, the gap between germline ends came to 7 bases. CDR1 is SGHRS and CDR2 is YFSETQ in the germline V gene. The CDR3 protein is CASSLVATNTEAFF. The CDR3 bases are TGCGCCAGCAGCTTGGTGGCGACGAACACTGAAGCTTTCTTT.

The CDR3 loop is CASSFDPGGGIQYF. CDR3 coding DNA: TGTGCCAGCAGCTTCGACCCGGGTGGTGGCATTCAGTACTTC. The rearrangement uses TRBV7-3 and TRBJ2-4; no clear D gene. The CDR3 runs to 14 residues. V shed 3 bases and J shed 9 bases, with 15 bases lying between them. Germline V CDR1 and CDR2: SGHTA, FQGTGA.

To note about this clone: Other DNA variants within this sample encode the same CDR3. The chain combines TRBV29-1 with TRBJ1-5; D is unresolved. This CDR3 contains 12 residues. V lost 4 bases and J 1 base, leaving 5 bases between the germline ends. The germline V gene encodes CDR1 SQVTM and CDR2 ANQGSEA. The CDR3 bases are TGCAGCGTTGGAGGGAGCAATCAGCCCCAGCATTTT. Encoded protein: CSVGGSNQPQHF.

The rearrangement links TRBV4-1 to TRBJ1-2, with D possibly being TRBD1 (5 bases). Germline-derived CDR1 and CDR2 are MGHRA and YSYEKL. Between the trimmed V and J ends, which lost 4 bases and 8 bases, there was a span of 14 bases. The CDR3 length is 13 residues. CDR3 DNA: TGCGCCAGCAGCCGTACTACAGGAGAAGGCTACACCTTC. It codes for CASSRTTGEGYTF.

The chain joins TRBV5-6 to TRBJ1-5; D is unclear. CDR1 and CDR2 from the germline V gene are SGHDT and YYEEEE. The CDR3 is made up of 13 amino acids. V was clipped by 4 bases and J by 3 bases, with 8 bases between them. In DNA, the CDR3 is TGTGCCAGCAGCGTGGGGAACAATCAGCCCCAGCATTTT. It codes for CASSVGNNQPQHF.

This clone was counted a single time. The V and J genes are TRBV9 and TRBJ2-3; D may be TRBD2 (6 bases). Trimming took 4 bases from V and 2 from J, leaving 20 bases between them. The CDR3 spans 17 residues. From germline, CDR1 is SGDLS and CDR2 YYNGEE. CDR3 nucleotide sequence: TGTGCCAGCAGCTTCGGGACTCCCGGGGTCCTCACAGATACGCAGTATTTT. Translating it yields CASSFGTPGVLTDTQYF. Combining the CDR3 with reference TRBV9 and TRBJ2-3 gives the whole variable domain DSGVTQTPKHLITATGQRVTLRCSPRSGDLSVYWYQQSLDQGLQFLIQYYNGEERAKGNILERFSAQQFPDLHSELNLSSLELGDSALYFCASSFGTPGVLTDTQYFGPGTRLTVL.

The gene calls are TRBV25-1 and TRBJ2-2, with a possible D match to TRBD2 (6 bases). V was cut by 3 bases and J by 6 bases, with 14 bases left in between. The CDR3 runs 15 residues. Per the germline V gene, CDR1 is MGHDK and CDR2 is SYGVNS. CDR3 sequence reads: CASSDGGRFPGELFF. Here the CDR3 DNA reads TGTGCCAGCAGTGATGGAGGGAGGTTCCCCGGGGAGCTGTTTTTT.

The V and J genes are TRBV18 and TRBJ1-2, with a weak D call TRBD1 (5 bases). Germline CDR1 reads KGHSH; CDR2 reads LQKENI. There are 16 residues in the CDR3. The V gene lost 0 bases and the J gene lost 4 bases, with 15 bases spanning the gap. The DNA of the CDR3 is TGTGCCAGCTCACCACCGTACCAGGGTTACATCTATGGCTACACCTTC. Protein product: CASSPPYQGYIYGYTF.

The V and J genes are TRBV6-1 and TRBJ2-1; D not resolved. The CDR3 length is 15 residues. CDR1 and CDR2 (germline): MNHNS, SASEGT. Trimming removed 6 bases at V and 0 bases at J, with 12 bases between. CDR3 sequence: CASRALARSYNEQFF. The CDR3 DNA is TGTGCCAGCAGGGCCCTGGCACGCTCCTACAATGAGCAGTTCTTC.

The V gene is TRBV7-2, the J gene TRBJ1-1, with 8 nucleotides matching TRBD1. Losses at the gene ends were 4 bases for V and 3 bases for J; bases not matched to a gene: 7. There are 15 residues in the CDR3. Germline loops: CDR1 SGHTA, CDR2 FQGNSA. DNA of the CDR3: TGTGCCAGCAGCTCACGGACAGGGAGATACACTGAAGCTTTCTTT. Protein product: CASSSRTGRYTEAFF.

The rearrangement links TRBV18 to TRBJ2-2; D might be TRBD1 (6 bases). V shed 3 bases and J shed 0 bases, with 11 bases lying between them. CDR1 and CDR2 from the germline V gene are KGHSH and LQKENI. The CDR3 length is 16 residues. Here the CDR3 reads CASSPGTIANTGELFF. CDR3 sequence (DNA): TGTGCCAGCTCACCCGGGACAATCGCGAACACCGGGGAGCTGTTTTTT.

This chain joins TRBV29-1 and TRBJ2-1; TRBD1 might be the D (6 bases). This CDR3 comprises 14 residues. V was cut by 4 bases and J by 5 bases, with 15 bases left in between. CDR1 is SQVTM and CDR2 is ANQGSEA in the germline V gene. CDR3 DNA: TGCAGCGTTGCCTACAGGGTGGCAAACAATGAGCAGTTCTTC. It yields the protein CSVAYRVANNEQFF.

As regards this clone: The sample holds other DNA sequences that translate to the same CDR3. The gene calls are TRBV18 and TRBJ2-5; 11 nucleotides align to TRBD1. V lost 3 bases and J lost 2; bases outside the gene matches: 2. Germline V gene sequence: CDR1 KGHSH, CDR2 LQKENI. The CDR3 is made up of 15 amino acids. The chain's CDR3 is CASSPGTGGQETQYF. CDR3 sequence (DNA): TGTGCCAGCTCACCCGGGACAGGGGGACAAGAGACCCAGTACTTC.